Below, 9 T cell receptor beta chains from the same sample are listed, as sequenced in a study of human T cells and chemical hapten exposure. The authors extracted total RNA from unfractionated whole blood. TCRdb reprocessed the 5' RACE reads with MiXCR, giving one entry per CDR3 protein. Of about 140,000 distinct CDR3 sequences listed, around 4.1% are singletons. The receptor set was obtained from a female donor in good health.

This clonotype was counted at least ten times. The V call is TRBV6-1, the J call TRBJ1-4; 8 nucleotides line up with TRBD1. CDR1 is MNHNS and CDR2 is SASEGT in the germline V gene. The CDR3 contains 15 residues. J gave up 8 bases and V 5 bases, and 10 bases lay outside the gene matches. The CDR3 loop is CASSIHRDRMEKLFF. CDR3 DNA: TGTGCCAGCAGTATACACCGGGACAGGATGGAAAAACTGTTTTTT.

In its sample, this clonotype was seen many times. The V and J genes are TRBV14 and TRBJ2-2; D perhaps matches TRBD1 (6 bases). The CDR3 contains 16 residues. The V and J ends lost 3 bases and 4 bases respectively, with 15 bases between them. Per the germline V gene, CDR1 is SGHDN and CDR2 is FVKESK. The CDR3 DNA follows: TGTGCCAGCAGCCATACCCGGACAGCTCTCACCGGGGAGCTGTTTTTT. It encodes CASSHTRTALTGELFF.

Ten or more counts support this clonotype. This chain joins TRBV12-3 or TRBV12-4 and TRBJ1-1; D is ambiguous. The germline V and J ends were trimmed by 6 bases and 1 base, with 9 bases remaining between them. The CDR3 extends over 13 amino acids. CDR3 in amino acids: CASSVGKNTEAFF. The DNA for the CDR3 is TGTGCCAGCAGCGTAGGGAAGAACACTGAAGCTTTCTTT.

This clonotype was counted a few times. V is TRBV30 and J is TRBJ1-5; 10 nucleotides match TRBD1. V shed 2 bases, J shed 2 bases, and the junction held 9 bases outside the gene matches. Germline lookup yields CDR1 GTSNPN and CDR2 SVGIG (reference sequence). The CDR3 is made up of 17 amino acids. CDR3 in DNA: TGTGCCTGGAGTACGGGACAGGGGCCCCCTGGCAATCAGCCCCAGCATTTT. Its protein product is CAWSTGQGPPGNQPQHF.

In its sample, this clonotype was seen many times. The chain couples TRBV12-3 or TRBV12-4 to TRBJ2-3, with D maybe TRBD2 (5 bases). There are 17 residues in the CDR3. V lost 5 bases and J 3 bases, leaving 21 bases between the germline ends. CDR3 amino acids: CASSGSASGPVTDTQYF. The CDR3 bases are TGTGCCAGCAGTGGATCGGCCAGCGGCCCCGTGACAGATACGCAGTATTTT.

This clonotype was detected ten times or more. The chain is built from TRBV6-5 and TRBJ1-1; 8 bases fit TRBD1. Trimming at V came to 4 bases and at J to 3 bases, leaving 4 bases not matched to a gene. The V gene's germline CDR1 is MNHEY and CDR2 SVGAGI. CDR3 length equals 14 residues. DNA of the CDR3: TGTGCCAGCAGTTGGGGGGGACAGGACACTGAAGCTTTCTTT. Translation: CASSWGGQDTEAFF.

In this sample, this clonotype turned up many times. This chain links TRBV5-1 with TRBJ2-5; no clear D gene. The CDR3 spans 12 residues. In germline, CDR1 is SGHRS, CDR2 YFSETQ. Trimming took off 4 bases at V and 5 bases at J, with 9 bases between the two ends. The CDR3 region has the DNA TGCGCCAGCAGCCTGGAGTGGGAGACCCAGTACTTC. It is translated as CASSLEWETQYF. The entire variable domain, with the rest obtained from reference TRBV5-1 and TRBJ2-5, is as follows: KAGVTQTPRYLIKTRGQQVTLSCSPISGHRSVSWYQQTPGQGLQFLFEYFSETQRNKGNFPGRFSGRQFSNSRSEMNVSTLELGDSALYLCASSLEWETQYFGPGTRLLVL.

There are many counts of this clonotype. The V call is TRBV12-3 or TRBV12-4, the J call TRBJ1-3, with D tentatively TRBD1 (6 bases). This CDR3 has 16 residues. The V and J ends lost 7 bases and 0 bases respectively, with 16 bases between them. The CDR3 protein is CASILGQPFSGNTIYF. In DNA, the CDR3 is TGTGCCAGCATCCTCGGACAGCCGTTCTCTGGAAACACCATATATTTT.

This clonotype was detected many times. The CDR3 loop reads CASSSPGGPSYEQYF. The DNA of the CDR3 is TGTGCCAGCAGTTCACCCGGGGGCCCCTCCTACGAGCAGTACTTC. This chain connects TRBV28 to TRBJ2-7; D is possibly TRBD1 or TRBD2 (6 bases each). The CDR3 is 15 residues long. Germline CDR1 reads MDHEN; CDR2 reads SYDVKM. V dropped 4 bases and J dropped 0 bases, with 13 bases sitting between them.